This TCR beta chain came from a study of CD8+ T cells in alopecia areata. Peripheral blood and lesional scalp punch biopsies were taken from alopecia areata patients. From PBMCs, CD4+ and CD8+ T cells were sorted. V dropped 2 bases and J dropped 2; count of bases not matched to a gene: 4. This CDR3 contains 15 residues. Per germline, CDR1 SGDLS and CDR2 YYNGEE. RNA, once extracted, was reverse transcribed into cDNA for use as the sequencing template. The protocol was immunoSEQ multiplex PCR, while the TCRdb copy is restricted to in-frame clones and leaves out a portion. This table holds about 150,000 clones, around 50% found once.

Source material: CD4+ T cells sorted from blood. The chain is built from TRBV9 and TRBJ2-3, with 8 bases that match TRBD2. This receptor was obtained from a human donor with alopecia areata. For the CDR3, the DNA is TGTGCCAGCAGCGTGGCTAGCGGGTACACAGATACGCAGTATTTT. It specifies CASSVASGYTDTQYF. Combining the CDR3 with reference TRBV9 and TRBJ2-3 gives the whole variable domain DSGVTQTPKHLITATGQRVTLRCSPRSGDLSVYWYQQSLDQGLQFLIQYYNGEERAKGNILERFSAQQFPDLHSELNLSSLELGDSALYFCASSVASGYTDTQYFGPGTRLTVL.